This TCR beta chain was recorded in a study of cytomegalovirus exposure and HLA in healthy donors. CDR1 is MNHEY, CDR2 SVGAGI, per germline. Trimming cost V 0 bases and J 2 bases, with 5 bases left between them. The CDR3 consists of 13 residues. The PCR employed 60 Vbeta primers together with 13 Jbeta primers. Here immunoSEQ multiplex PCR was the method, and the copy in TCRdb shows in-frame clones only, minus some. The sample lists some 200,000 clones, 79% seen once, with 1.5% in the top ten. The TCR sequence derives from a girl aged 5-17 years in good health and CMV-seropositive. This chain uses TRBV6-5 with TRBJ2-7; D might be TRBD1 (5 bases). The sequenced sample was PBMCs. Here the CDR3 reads CASSYSDTYEQYF. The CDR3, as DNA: TGTGCCAGCAGTTACTCGGACACCTACGAGCAGTACTTC.